This T cell receptor beta chain was observed in a study of blood T cell repertoires in COVID-19. At the level of the study: Samples came from the United States, Italy and Spain, spanning acute and convalescent COVID-19.

CDR3 size: 13 residues. Between the trimmed V and J ends, which lost 0 bases and 9 bases, there was a span of 9 bases. Germline CDR1 is MGHRA and CDR2 is YSYEKL. Generated by immunoSEQ multiplex PCR, the TCRdb table keeps only in-frame clones and is missing some. The sample includes roughly 570,000 clones, 70% to 90% of them seen just once. The sequence was collected from a woman aged 50 to 65 with COVID-19, enrolled during active disease. The chain joins TRBV4-1 to TRBJ2-1; D is possibly TRBD2 (5 bases). Sequenced: peripheral blood. The CDR3 DNA is TGCGCCAGCAGCCAAGATCGTGAGGGTGAGCAGTTCTTC. It specifies CASSQDREGEQFF.